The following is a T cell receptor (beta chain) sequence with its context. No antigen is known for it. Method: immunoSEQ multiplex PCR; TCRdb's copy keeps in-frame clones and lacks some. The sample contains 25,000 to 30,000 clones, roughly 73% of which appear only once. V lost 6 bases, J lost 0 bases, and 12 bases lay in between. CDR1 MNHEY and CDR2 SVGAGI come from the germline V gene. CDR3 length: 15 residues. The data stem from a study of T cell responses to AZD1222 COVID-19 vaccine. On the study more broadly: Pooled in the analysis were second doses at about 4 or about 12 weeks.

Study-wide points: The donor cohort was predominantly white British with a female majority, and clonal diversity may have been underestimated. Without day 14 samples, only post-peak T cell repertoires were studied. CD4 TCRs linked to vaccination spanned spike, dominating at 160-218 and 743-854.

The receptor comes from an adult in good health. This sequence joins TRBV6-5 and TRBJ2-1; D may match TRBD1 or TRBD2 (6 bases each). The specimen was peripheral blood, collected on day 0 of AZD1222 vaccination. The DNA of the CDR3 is TGTGCCAGCAGAGGGGGGCCCTTCTCCTACAATGAGCAGTTCTTC. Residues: CASRGGPFSYNEQFF.